Listed below are T cell receptor beta chains from one sample, sequenced in a study of cytomegalovirus exposure and HLA in healthy donors. Using immunoSEQ multiplex PCR, the repertoire was profiled, and TCRdb retains in-frame clones only, with some absent. The sample contains 150,000 or so clones, 60% to 85% of which appear only once. The sequenced sample was PBMCs. These receptor sequences come from a man aged 45-65 years in good health and CMV-seropositive. Both conserved end residues are part of each CDR3. Fields, in order: clone size, J gene, D gene, V gene, CDR3 protein, CDR3 DNA. D genes are given only for firm matches. Only part of the rows carry a size: once, few, many, or a class if the clone is expanded.

clone size: -
J gene: TRBJ2-5
D gene: -
V gene: TRBV7-9
CDR3 protein: CASSHWDKEETQYF
CDR3 DNA: TGTGCCAGCAGCCATTGGGACAAAGAAGAGACCCAGTACTTC

clone size: -
J gene: TRBJ2-7
D gene: TRBD1
V gene: TRBV4-3
CDR3 protein: CASSQGQGWSYEQYF
CDR3 DNA: TGCGCCAGCAGCCAAGGACAGGGTTGGTCCTACGAGCAGTACTTC

clone size: -
J gene: TRBJ1-2
D gene: -
V gene: TRBV28
CDR3 protein: CASNQATNYGYTF
CDR3 DNA: TGTGCCAGCAACCAGGCAACTAACTATGGCTACACCTTC

clone size: -
J gene: TRBJ1-6
D gene: -
V gene: TRBV5-1
CDR3 protein: CASSLGAGVRSPLHF
CDR3 DNA: TGCGCCAGCAGCTTGGGGGCAGGGGTCAGATCACCCCTCCACTTT

clone size: -
J gene: TRBJ2-5
D gene: TRBD1
V gene: TRBV28
CDR3 protein: CASSPGQGKTQYF
CDR3 DNA: TGTGCCAGCAGTCCGGGACAGGGTAAGACCCAGTACTTC

clone size: -
J gene: TRBJ1-1
D gene: -
V gene: TRBV4-3
CDR3 protein: CASSPGHTEAFF
CDR3 DNA: TGCGCCAGCAGCCCAGGGCACACTGAAGCTTTCTTT

clone size: -
J gene: TRBJ2-1
D gene: TRBD2
V gene: TRBV5-4
CDR3 protein: CASSWSGGVAYNEQFF
CDR3 DNA: TGTGCCAGCAGCTGGAGCGGGGGGGTTGCCTACAATGAGCAGTTCTTC

clone size: -
J gene: TRBJ1-3
D gene: -
V gene: TRBV7-2
CDR3 protein: CASSRGGITGNTIYF
CDR3 DNA: TGTGCCAGCAGCCGGGGGGGGATCACTGGAAACACCATATATTTT

clone size: -
J gene: TRBJ2-5
D gene: -
V gene: TRBV11-1
CDR3 protein: CASSSTGIRRETQYF
CDR3 DNA: TGTGCCAGCAGCAGTACAGGGATTAGGCGAGAGACCCAGTACTTC

clone size: -
J gene: TRBJ1-1
D gene: -
V gene: TRBV5-1
CDR3 protein: CASSLAPQGSPEAFF
CDR3 DNA: TGCGCCAGCAGCTTGGCCCCCCAGGGAAGCCCTGAAGCTTTCTTT

clone size: -
J gene: TRBJ2-2
D gene: TRBD2
V gene: TRBV5-1
CDR3 protein: CASSPRTSGGAAGELFF
CDR3 DNA: TGCGCCAGCAGCCCCAGGACTAGCGGGGGGGCAGCCGGGGAGCTGTTTTTT

clone size: -
J gene: TRBJ2-1
D gene: -
V gene: TRBV7-2
CDR3 protein: CASSLGAAGEQFF
CDR3 DNA: TGTGCCAGCAGCTTAGGTGCCGCGGGTGAGCAGTTCTTC

clone size: -
J gene: TRBJ1-1
D gene: -
V gene: TRBV27
CDR3 protein: CASSLRGGKAFF
CDR3 DNA: TGTGCCAGCAGTTTAAGGGGGGGTAAAGCTTTCTTT

clone size: -
J gene: TRBJ2-2
D gene: -
V gene: TRBV6-5
CDR3 protein: CASSYSFPSGELFF
CDR3 DNA: TGTGCCAGCAGTTACTCCTTTCCGTCCGGGGAGCTGTTTTTT

clone size: -
J gene: TRBJ2-5
D gene: TRBD2
V gene: TRBV28
CDR3 protein: CASSLDGTTQETQYF
CDR3 DNA: TGTGCCAGCAGTTTAGACGGGACTACCCAAGAGACCCAGTACTTC

clone size: -
J gene: TRBJ1-1
D gene: -
V gene: TRBV19
CDR3 protein: CASSPGTIGNTEAFF
CDR3 DNA: TGTGCCAGTAGTCCCGGGACAATTGGGAACACTGAAGCTTTCTTT

clone size: few
J gene: TRBJ2-1
D gene: -
V gene: TRBV11-2
CDR3 protein: CASTRGHNEQFF
CDR3 DNA: TGTGCCAGCACTAGAGGGCACAATGAGCAGTTCTTC

clone size: once
J gene: TRBJ2-2
D gene: TRBD1
V gene: TRBV5-6
CDR3 protein: CASSSRTGENTGELFF
CDR3 DNA: TGTGCCAGCAGCTCCCGGACAGGGGAGAACACCGGGGAGCTGTTTTTT

clone size: -
J gene: TRBJ2-2
D gene: -
V gene: TRBV5-1
CDR3 protein: CASSLAKQSGELFF
CDR3 DNA: TGCGCCAGCAGCTTGGCCAAGCAATCCGGGGAGCTGTTTTTT

clone size: -
J gene: TRBJ1-2
D gene: TRBD1
V gene: TRBV28
CDR3 protein: CASSLSGTGGRYGYTF
CDR3 DNA: TGTGCCAGCAGTTTAAGTGGGACAGGGGGCCGTTATGGCTACACCTTC

clone size: -
J gene: TRBJ1-3
D gene: -
V gene: TRBV6-5
CDR3 protein: CASSHSNTIYF
CDR3 DNA: TGTGCCAGCAGTCACAGCAACACCATATATTTT

clone size: -
J gene: TRBJ2-3
D gene: -
V gene: TRBV7-9
CDR3 protein: CASSPGGTRSTDTQYF
CDR3 DNA: TGTGCCAGCAGCCCTGGGGGCACTCGTAGCACAGATACGCAGTATTTT

clone size: -
J gene: TRBJ2-7
D gene: -
V gene: TRBV7-2
CDR3 protein: CASSFPTGYEQYF
CDR3 DNA: TGTGCCAGCAGCTTTCCTACAGGATACGAGCAGTACTTC

clone size: once
J gene: TRBJ1-1
D gene: -
V gene: TRBV7-9
CDR3 protein: CASTWGSSNTEAFF
CDR3 DNA: TGTGCCAGCACCTGGGGCAGTAGTAACACTGAAGCTTTCTTT

clone size: -
J gene: TRBJ1-4
D gene: -
V gene: TRBV6-5
CDR3 protein: CASSTPTGRGEKLFF
CDR3 DNA: TGTGCCAGCAGCACCCCGACAGGCCGAGGGGAAAAACTGTTTTTT

clone size: -
J gene: TRBJ1-3
D gene: -
V gene: TRBV4-1
CDR3 protein: CASSQTQQNTIYF
CDR3 DNA: TGCGCCAGCAGCCAAACACAGCAAAACACCATATATTTT

clone size: -
J gene: TRBJ1-2
D gene: -
V gene: TRBV7-9
CDR3 protein: CASSLGGRGEYSGYTF
CDR3 DNA: TGTGCCAGCAGCTTAGGGGGCAGGGGCGAATATTCTGGCTACACCTTC

clone size: -
J gene: TRBJ2-3
D gene: TRBD1
V gene: TRBV10-3
CDR3 protein: CAISSSWTGASTDTQYF
CDR3 DNA: TGTGCCATCAGTTCTTCTTGGACAGGGGCCAGCACAGATACGCAGTATTTT

clone size: -
J gene: TRBJ2-1
D gene: TRBD1
V gene: TRBV5-1
CDR3 protein: CASSPTGGLSYNEQFF
CDR3 DNA: TGCGCCAGCAGTCCGACAGGGGGCCTCTCCTACAATGAGCAGTTCTTC

clone size: -
J gene: TRBJ1-5
D gene: -
V gene: TRBV6-4
CDR3 protein: CASSEWGTGQPQHF
CDR3 DNA: TGTGCCAGCAGTGAGTGGGGCACTGGGCAGCCCCAGCATTTT

clone size: few
J gene: TRBJ2-3
D gene: TRBD2
V gene: TRBV4-1
CDR3 protein: CASSHGLAGGSTDTQYF
CDR3 DNA: TGCGCCAGCAGCCACGGACTAGCGGGGGGTAGCACAGATACGCAGTATTTT

clone size: -
J gene: TRBJ1-6
D gene: -
V gene: TRBV27
CDR3 protein: CASSLLSRPNSPLHF
CDR3 DNA: TGTGCCAGCAGTTTATTATCCAGGCCAAATTCACCCCTCCACTTT

clone size: -
J gene: TRBJ2-2
D gene: TRBD2
V gene: TRBV7-2
CDR3 protein: CASSLVSGATGELFF
CDR3 DNA: TGTGCCAGCAGCTTGGTTAGCGGGGCCACCGGGGAGCTGTTTTTT

clone size: once
J gene: TRBJ2-1
D gene: -
V gene: TRBV7-6
CDR3 protein: CASSLAFRDKYNEQFF
CDR3 DNA: TGTGCCAGCAGCTTAGCTTTCAGGGACAAATACAATGAGCAGTTCTTC

clone size: -
J gene: TRBJ1-5
D gene: -
V gene: TRBV28
CDR3 protein: CASRPLKVRDINQPQHF
CDR3 DNA: TGTGCCAGCAGACCTCTTAAGGTTCGGGACATCAATCAGCCCCAGCATTTT

clone size: -
J gene: TRBJ2-7
D gene: -
V gene: TRBV9
CDR3 protein: CASSVAEGDTFYEQYF
CDR3 DNA: TGTGCCAGCAGCGTAGCTGAGGGAGACACCTTCTACGAGCAGTACTTC

clone size: -
J gene: TRBJ2-1
D gene: TRBD2
V gene: TRBV7-2
CDR3 protein: CASSPIGIPGGQYNEQFF
CDR3 DNA: TGTGCCAGCAGCCCAATTGGGATCCCGGGGGGTCAATACAATGAGCAGTTCTTC

clone size: -
J gene: TRBJ2-1
D gene: -
V gene: TRBV6-5
CDR3 protein: CASSYSGLIYNEQFF
CDR3 DNA: TGTGCCAGCAGTTACTCCGGACTTATCTACAATGAGCAGTTCTTC

clone size: few
J gene: TRBJ1-5
D gene: TRBD1
V gene: TRBV15
CDR3 protein: CATSRGGQGQPQHF
CDR3 DNA: TGTGCCACCAGCAGAGGAGGACAGGGCCAGCCCCAGCATTTT

clone size: -
J gene: TRBJ2-5
D gene: TRBD2
V gene: TRBV7-9
CDR3 protein: CASSFRLAMETQYF
CDR3 DNA: TGTGCCAGCAGCTTCCGACTAGCCATGGAGACCCAGTACTTC

clone size: -
J gene: TRBJ1-2
D gene: TRBD1
V gene: TRBV6-5
CDR3 protein: CASTQGEDGYTF
CDR3 DNA: TGTGCCAGCACGCAGGGGGAGGATGGCTACACCTTC